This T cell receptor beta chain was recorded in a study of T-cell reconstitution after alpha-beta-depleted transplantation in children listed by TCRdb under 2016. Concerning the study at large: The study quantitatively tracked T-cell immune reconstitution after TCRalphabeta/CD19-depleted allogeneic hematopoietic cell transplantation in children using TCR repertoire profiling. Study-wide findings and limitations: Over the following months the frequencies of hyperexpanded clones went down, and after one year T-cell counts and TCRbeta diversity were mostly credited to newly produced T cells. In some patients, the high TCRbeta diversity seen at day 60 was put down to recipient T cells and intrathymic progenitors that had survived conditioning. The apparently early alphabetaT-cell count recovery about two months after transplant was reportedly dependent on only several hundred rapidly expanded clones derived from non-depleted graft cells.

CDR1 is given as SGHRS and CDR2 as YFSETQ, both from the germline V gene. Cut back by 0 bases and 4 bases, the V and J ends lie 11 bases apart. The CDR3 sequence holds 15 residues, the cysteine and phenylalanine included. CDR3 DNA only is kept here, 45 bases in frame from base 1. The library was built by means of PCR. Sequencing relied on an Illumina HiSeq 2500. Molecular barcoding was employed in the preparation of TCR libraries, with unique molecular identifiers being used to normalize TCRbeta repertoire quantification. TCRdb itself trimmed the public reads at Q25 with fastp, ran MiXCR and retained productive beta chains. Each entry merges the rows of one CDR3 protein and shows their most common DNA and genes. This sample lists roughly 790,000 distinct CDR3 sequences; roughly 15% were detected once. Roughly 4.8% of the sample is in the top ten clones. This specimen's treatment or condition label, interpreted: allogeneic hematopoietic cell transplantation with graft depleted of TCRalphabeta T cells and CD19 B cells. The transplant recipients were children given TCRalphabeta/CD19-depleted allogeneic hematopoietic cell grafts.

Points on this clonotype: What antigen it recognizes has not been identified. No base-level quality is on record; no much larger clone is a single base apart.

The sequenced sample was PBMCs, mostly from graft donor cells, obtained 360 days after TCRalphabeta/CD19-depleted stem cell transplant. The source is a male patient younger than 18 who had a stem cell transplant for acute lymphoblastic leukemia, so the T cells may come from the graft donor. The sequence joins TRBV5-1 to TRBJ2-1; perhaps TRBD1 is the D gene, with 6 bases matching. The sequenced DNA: TGCGCCAGCAGCTTGGCCGGGACACAATACAATGAGCAGTTCTTC. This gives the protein CASSLAGTQYNEQFF. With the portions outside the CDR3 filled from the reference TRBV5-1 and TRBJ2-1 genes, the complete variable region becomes KAGVTQTPRYLIKTRGQQVTLSCSPISGHRSVSWYQQTPGQGLQFLFEYFSETQRNKGNFPGRFSGRQFSNSRSEMNVSTLELGDSALYLCASSLAGTQYNEQFFGPGTRLTVL.